The 7 T cell receptor beta chains below were found in one sample sequenced in a study of shared T cell receptors in the human thymus (dated by TCRdb to the early 2020s). Library method: the immunoSEQ multiplex PCR assay. What TCRdb holds here is the immuneACCESS table cut down to in-frame rearrangements. Part of the clones is not present; checked against another copy, under half of the missing clones reflect an unresolved V gene, and the others are unexplained. This sample gives 55,000 to 75,000 clones in total; about 95% of them show up just once. The top ten clones comprise 0.033% of the sample. Material: thymocytes. All receptors come from a human donor.

The chain uses TRBV2 and TRBJ1-1; D uncertain. Germline V gene data show CDR1 as SNHLY and CDR2 as FYNNEI. The CDR3 spans 14 residues. V dropped 5 bases and J dropped 2 bases, with 12 bases sitting between them. CDR3 amino acids: CASSLIGHNTEAFF. The CDR3 nucleotides are TGTGCCAGCAGTCTAATCGGCCATAACACTGAAGCTTTCTTT.

The chain couples TRBV18 to TRBJ1-1; perhaps TRBD1 as D (5 bases). This CDR3 region has 14 residues. Germline-derived CDR1 and CDR2 are KGHSH and LQKENI. V lost 2 bases to trimming and J lost 4 bases, with 11 bases between them. This chain's CDR3 is CASSPGTNGTEAFF. CDR3 coding DNA: TGTGCCAGCTCACCAGGGACCAACGGCACTGAAGCTTTCTTT.

This clone appeared a single time. CDR3 DNA sequence: TGTGCCAGTAGAGGGGACCACCAGAGGGGAAACACCATATATTTT. Translating gives CASRGDHQRGNTIYF. J is TRBJ1-3 and V is TRBV19; D might be TRBD1 (5 bases). The CDR3 is 15 residues long. Trimming left V 6 bases short and J 4 bases short, with 16 bases between. Germline CDR1 reads LNHDA; CDR2 reads SQIVND (reference sequence).

This chain links TRBV5-4 with TRBJ1-6; perhaps TRBD1 as D (5 bases). This CDR3 region has 16 residues. From germline, CDR1 is SGHNT and CDR2 YYREEE (reference sequence). The ends were cut back, 3 bases at V and 1 base at J, with 11 bases in the middle. The CDR3 region is CASSSNRGSYNSPLHF. Here the CDR3 DNA reads TGTGCCAGCAGCTCTAATCGGGGGTCCTATAATTCACCCCTCCACTTT. The full variable domain, with the rest looked up from reference TRBV5-4 and TRBJ1-6, is ETGVTQSPTHLIKTRGQQVTLRCSSQSGHNTVSWYQQALGQGPQFIFQYYREEENGRGNFPPRFSGLQFPNYSSELNVNALELDDSALYLCASSSNRGSYNSPLHFGNGTRLTVT.

This sequence joins TRBV11-1 and TRBJ2-1; 7 bases are a match to TRBD1. The CDR3 contains 17 residues. From germline, CDR1 is SGHAT and CDR2 FQDESV (reference sequence). Trimming took 2 bases from V and 4 from J; bases not matched to a gene: 11. CDR3 bases: TGTGCCAGCAGCTTATATTGGGACAGCGAGAATTACAATGAGCAGTTCTTC. Its protein product is CASSLYWDSENYNEQFF.

The chain employs TRBV7-9 and TRBJ1-1; possible D gene TRBD1, 5 bases. V was shortened by 3 bases and J by 1 base, with 21 bases between the two germline ends. The CDR3 has 18 amino acids. Germline values: CDR1 SEHNR, CDR2 FQNEAQ (reference sequence). As DNA, the CDR3 is TGTGCCAGCAGCTTTCCTCTTACTGAGCGACAGCAGAACACTGAAGCTTTCTTT. This codes for CASSFPLTERQQNTEAFF.

This chain connects TRBV19 to TRBJ1-1; tentatively, D is TRBD1 (6 bases). There are 23 residues in the CDR3. V gave up 0 bases and J gave up 1 base, with 33 bases separating them. The V gene's germline CDR1 is LNHDA and CDR2 SQIVND (reference sequence). CDR3 sequence (DNA): TGTGCCAGTAGTATAGATTGGGGGCGGACAGTTGGAGCCCCTGGGGATCCGAACACTGAAGCTTTCTTT. It specifies CASSIDWGRTVGAPGDPNTEAFF.